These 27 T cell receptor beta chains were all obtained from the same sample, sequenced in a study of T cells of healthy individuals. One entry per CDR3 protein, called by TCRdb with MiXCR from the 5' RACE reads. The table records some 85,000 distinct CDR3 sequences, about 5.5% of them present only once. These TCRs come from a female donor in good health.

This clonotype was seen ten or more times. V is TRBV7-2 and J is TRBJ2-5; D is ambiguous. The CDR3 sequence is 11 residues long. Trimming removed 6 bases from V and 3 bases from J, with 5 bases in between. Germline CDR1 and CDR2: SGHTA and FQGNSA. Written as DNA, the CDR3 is TGTGCCAGCAGTCATAAAGAGACCCAGTACTTC. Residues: CASSHKETQYF.

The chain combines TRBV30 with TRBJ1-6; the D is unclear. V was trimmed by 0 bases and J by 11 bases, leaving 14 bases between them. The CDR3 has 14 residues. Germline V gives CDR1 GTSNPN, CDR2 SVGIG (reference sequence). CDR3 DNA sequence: TGTGCCTGGAGTGTCTCACCGAGGGTTGCACCCCTCCACTTT. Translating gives CAWSVSPRVAPLHF.

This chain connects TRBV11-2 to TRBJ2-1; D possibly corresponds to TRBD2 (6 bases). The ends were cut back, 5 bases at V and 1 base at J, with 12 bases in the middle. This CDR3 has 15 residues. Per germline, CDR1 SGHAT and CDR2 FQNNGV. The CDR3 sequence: CASSAIGGSYNEQFF. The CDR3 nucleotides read TGTGCCAGCAGCGCTATTGGAGGGTCCTACAATGAGCAGTTCTTC.

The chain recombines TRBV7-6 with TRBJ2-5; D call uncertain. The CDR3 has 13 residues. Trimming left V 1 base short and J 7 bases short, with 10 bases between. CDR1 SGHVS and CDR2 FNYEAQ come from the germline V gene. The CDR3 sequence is CASSLVAPGTQYF. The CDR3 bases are TGTGCCAGCAGCTTAGTAGCCCCAGGGACCCAGTACTTC.

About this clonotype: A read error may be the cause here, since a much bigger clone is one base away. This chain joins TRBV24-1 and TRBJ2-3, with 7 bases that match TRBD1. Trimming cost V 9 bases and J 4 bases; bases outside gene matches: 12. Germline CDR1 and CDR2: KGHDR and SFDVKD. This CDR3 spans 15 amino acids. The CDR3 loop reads CATAGDSFGPDTQYF. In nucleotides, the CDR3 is TGTGCCACCGCCGGGGACAGCTTCGGGCCAGATACGCAGTATTTT.

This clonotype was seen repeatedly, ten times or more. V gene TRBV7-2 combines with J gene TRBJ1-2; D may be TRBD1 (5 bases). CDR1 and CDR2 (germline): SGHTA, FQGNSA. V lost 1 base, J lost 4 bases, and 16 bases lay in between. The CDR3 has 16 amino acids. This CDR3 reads CASSLGGPSLPYGYTF. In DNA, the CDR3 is TGTGCCAGCAGCTTAGGGGGACCGTCGCTTCCCTATGGCTACACCTTC.

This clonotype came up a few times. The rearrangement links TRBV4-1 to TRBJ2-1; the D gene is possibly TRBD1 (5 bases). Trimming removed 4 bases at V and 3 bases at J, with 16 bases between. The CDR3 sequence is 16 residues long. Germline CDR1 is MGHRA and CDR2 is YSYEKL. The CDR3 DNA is TGCGCCAGCAGCCCCCCCCTCGGCAGGGTCTACAATGAGCAGTTCTTC. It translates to CASSPPLGRVYNEQFF.

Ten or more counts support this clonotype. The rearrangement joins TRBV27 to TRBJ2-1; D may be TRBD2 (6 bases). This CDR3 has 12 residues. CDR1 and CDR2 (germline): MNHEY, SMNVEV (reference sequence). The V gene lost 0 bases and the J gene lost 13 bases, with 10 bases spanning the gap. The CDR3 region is CASSLSGGRQFF. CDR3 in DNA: TGTGCCAGCAGTTTATCGGGGGGAAGACAGTTCTTC.

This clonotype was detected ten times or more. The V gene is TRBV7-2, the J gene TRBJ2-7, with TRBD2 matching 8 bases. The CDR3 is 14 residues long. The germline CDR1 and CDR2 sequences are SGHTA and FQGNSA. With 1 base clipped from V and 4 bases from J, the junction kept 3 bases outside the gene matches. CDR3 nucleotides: TGTGCCAGCAGCTTAGATAGCGGGGTATACGAGCAGTACTTC. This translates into CASSLDSGVYEQYF.

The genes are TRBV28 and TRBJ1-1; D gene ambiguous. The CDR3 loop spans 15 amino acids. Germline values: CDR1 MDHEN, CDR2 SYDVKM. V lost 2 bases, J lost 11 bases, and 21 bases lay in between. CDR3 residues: CASSLGTAEPKRAFF. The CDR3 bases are TGTGCCAGCAGTTTAGGCACCGCTGAACCGAAGAGGGCTTTCTTT.

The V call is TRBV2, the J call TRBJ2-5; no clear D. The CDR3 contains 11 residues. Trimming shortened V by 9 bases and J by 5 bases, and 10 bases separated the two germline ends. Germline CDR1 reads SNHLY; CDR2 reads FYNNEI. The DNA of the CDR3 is TGTGCCAGTAGAGGCGGTGAGACCCAGTACTTC. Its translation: CASRGGETQYF. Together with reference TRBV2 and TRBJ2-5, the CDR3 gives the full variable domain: EPEVTQTPSHQVTQMGQEVILRCVPISNHLYFYWYRQILGQKVEFLVSFYNNEISEKSEIFDDQFSVERPDGSNFTLKIRSTKLEDSAMYFCASRGGETQYFGPGTRLLVL.

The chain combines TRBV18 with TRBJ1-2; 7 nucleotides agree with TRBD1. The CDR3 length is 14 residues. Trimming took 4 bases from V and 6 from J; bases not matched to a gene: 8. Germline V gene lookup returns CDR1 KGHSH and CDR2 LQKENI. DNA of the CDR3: TGTGCCAGCTCACTCCTACAGGGGACCAATGGCTACACCTTC. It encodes CASSLLQGTNGYTF.

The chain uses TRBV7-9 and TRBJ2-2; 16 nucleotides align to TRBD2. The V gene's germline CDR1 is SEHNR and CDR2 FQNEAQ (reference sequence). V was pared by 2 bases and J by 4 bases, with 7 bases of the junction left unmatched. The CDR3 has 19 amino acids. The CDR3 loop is CASSLLGLAGGPRTGELFF. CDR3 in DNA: TGTGCCAGCAGCTTATTGGGACTAGCGGGAGGGCCTCGCACCGGGGAGCTGTTTTTT.

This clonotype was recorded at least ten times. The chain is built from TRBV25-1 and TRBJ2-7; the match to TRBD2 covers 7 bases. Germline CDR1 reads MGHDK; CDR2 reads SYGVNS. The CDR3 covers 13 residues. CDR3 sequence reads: CSSRPGGRYEQYF. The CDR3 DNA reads TGTTCTAGCAGGCCGGGGGGTCGGTACGAGCAGTACTTC.

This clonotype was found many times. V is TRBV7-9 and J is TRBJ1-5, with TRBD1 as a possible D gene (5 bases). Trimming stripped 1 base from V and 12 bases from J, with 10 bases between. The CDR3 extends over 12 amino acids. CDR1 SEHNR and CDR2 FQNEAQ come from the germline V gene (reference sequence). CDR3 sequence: CASSLGQGRQHF. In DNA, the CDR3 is TGTGCCAGCAGCTTAGGGCAGGGTCGCCAGCATTTT. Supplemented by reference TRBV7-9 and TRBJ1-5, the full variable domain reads DTGVSQNPRHKITKRGQNVTFRCDPISEHNRLYWYRQTLGQGPEFLTYFQNEAQLEKSRLLSDRFSAERPKGSFSTLEIQRTEQGDSAMYLCASSLGQGRQHFGDGTRLSIL.

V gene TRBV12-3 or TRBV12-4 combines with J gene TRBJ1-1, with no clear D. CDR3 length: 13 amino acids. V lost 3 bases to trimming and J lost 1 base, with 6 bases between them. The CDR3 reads CASSFGQNTEAFF. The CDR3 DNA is TGTGCCAGCAGTTTCGGGCAGAACACTGAAGCTTTCTTT.

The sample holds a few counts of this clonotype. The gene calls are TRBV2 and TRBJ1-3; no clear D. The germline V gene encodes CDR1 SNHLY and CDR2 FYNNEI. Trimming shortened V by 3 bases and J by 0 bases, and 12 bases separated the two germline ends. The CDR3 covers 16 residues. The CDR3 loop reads CASSEQVTFSGNTIYF. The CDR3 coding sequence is TGTGCCAGCAGTGAGCAGGTGACTTTCTCTGGAAACACCATATATTTT. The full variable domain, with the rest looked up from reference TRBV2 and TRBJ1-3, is EPEVTQTPSHQVTQMGQEVILRCVPISNHLYFYWYRQILGQKVEFLVSFYNNEISEKSEIFDDQFSVERPDGSNFTLKIRSTKLEDSAMYFCASSEQVTFSGNTIYFGEGSWLTVV.

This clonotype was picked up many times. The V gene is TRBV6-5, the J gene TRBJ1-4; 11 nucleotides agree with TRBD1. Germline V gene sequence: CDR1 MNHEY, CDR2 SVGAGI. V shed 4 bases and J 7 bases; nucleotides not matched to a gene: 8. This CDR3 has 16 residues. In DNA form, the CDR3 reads TGTGCCAGCAGTTCCCTCCGGACAGGGGGCGGTGAAAAACTGTTTTTT. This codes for CASSSLRTGGGEKLFF.

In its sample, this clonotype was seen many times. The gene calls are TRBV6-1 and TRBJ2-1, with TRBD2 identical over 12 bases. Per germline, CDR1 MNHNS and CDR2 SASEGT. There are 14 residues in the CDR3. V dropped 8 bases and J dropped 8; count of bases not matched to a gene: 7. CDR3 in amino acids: CASAGLAGYYEQFF. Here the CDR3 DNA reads TGTGCCAGCGCCGGACTAGCGGGATATTATGAGCAGTTCTTC.

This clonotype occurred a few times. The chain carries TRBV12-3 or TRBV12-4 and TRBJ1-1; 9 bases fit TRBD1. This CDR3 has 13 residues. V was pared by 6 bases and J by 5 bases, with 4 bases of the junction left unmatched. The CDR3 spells CASRLQGATEAFF. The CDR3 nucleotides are TGTGCCAGCAGGCTACAGGGGGCGACTGAAGCTTTCTTT.

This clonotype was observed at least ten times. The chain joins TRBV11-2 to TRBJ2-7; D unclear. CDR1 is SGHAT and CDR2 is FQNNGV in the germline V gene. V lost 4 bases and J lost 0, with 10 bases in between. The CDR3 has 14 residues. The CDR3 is CASSSIQSSYEQYF. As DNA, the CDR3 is TGTGCCAGCAGCTCCATACAAAGCTCCTACGAGCAGTACTTC.

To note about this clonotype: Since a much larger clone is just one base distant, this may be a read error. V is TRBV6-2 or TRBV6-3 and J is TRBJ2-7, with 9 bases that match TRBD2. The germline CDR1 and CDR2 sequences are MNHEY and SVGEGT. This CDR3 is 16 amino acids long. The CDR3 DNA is TGTGCCAGCGGTTACGGTCTAGCGGGGCCTTCCTACGAGCAGTACTTC. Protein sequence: CASGYGLAGPSYEQYF.

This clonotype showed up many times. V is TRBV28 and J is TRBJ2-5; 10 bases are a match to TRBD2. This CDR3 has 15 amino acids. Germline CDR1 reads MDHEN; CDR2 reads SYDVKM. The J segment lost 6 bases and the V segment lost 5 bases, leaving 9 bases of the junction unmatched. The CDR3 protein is CASSPLGLAIKTQYF. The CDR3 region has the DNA TGTGCCAGCAGTCCCCTGGGACTAGCGATCAAGACCCAGTACTTC.

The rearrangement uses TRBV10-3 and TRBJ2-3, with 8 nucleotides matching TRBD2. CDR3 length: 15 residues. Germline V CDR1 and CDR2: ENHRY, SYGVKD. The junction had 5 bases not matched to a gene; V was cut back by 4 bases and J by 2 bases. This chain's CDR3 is CAISGGSGVTDTQYF. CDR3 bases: TGTGCCATCAGTGGCGGTAGCGGGGTCACAGATACGCAGTATTTT.

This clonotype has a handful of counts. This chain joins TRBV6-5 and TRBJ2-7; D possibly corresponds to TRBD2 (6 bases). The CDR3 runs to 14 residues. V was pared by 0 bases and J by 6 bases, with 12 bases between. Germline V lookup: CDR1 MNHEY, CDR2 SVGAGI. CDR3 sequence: CASSYSGVEGEQYF. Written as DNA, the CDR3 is TGTGCCAGCAGTTACTCGGGGGTGGAGGGCGAGCAGTACTTC.

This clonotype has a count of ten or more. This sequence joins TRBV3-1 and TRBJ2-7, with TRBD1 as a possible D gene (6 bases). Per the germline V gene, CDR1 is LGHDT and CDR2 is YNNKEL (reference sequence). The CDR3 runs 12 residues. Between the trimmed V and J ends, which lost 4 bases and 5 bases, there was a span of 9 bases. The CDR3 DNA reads TGTGCCAGCAGCCCCGACAGGAACGAGCAGTACTTC. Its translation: CASSPDRNEQYF.

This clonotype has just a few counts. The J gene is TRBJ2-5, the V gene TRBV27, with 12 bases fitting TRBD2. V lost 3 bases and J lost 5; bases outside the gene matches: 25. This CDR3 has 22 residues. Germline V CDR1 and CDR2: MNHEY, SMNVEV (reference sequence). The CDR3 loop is CASSFTAPRGLAGGPYSETQYF. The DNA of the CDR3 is TGTGCCAGCAGTTTTACGGCACCGAGGGGGCTAGCGGGAGGGCCCTATTCTGAGACCCAGTACTTC.